The T cell receptor beta chain described here comes from a study of T-cell memory formation after mild COVID-19. The study, taken as a whole, reports: The CD4+ clones that contracted clustered mainly within CM and EM, and the CD8+ clones concentrated in EMRA.

Each CDR3 protein gets one entry after TCRdb re-called the 5' RACE reads with MiXCR. The sample gives roughly 300,000 distinct CDR3 sequences, about an eighth of which show up once; 22% is in the top ten. As for this clonotype: What it binds is unknown.

The TCR sequence derives from a man younger than 35 who had mild COVID-19 (a few samples of this study predate the infection). Cell type and time point are not known. The source material was PBMCs or a T cell subset sorted from them (not recorded which).

As DNA, the CDR3 is TGTGCCAGCAGCTTGGAGACACTCCCGGGTGGGGCTTTCTTT. Protein sequence: CASSLETLPGGAFF. The rearrangement joins TRBV5-5 to TRBJ1-1; D call uncertain. The germline CDR1 and CDR2 sequences are SGHKS and YYEKEE (reference sequence). Trimming removed 0 bases at V and 11 bases at J, with 17 bases between. The CDR3 has 14 amino acids.